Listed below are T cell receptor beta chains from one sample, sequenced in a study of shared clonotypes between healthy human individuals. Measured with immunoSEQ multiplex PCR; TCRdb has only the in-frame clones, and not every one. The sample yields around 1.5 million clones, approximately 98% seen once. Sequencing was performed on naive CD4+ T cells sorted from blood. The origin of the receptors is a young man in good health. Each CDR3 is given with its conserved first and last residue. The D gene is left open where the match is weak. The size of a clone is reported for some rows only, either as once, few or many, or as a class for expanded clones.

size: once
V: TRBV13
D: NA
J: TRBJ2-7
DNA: TGTGCCAGCAGCGTCCGCAGGGGACACTACGAGCAGTACTTC
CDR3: CASSVRRGHYEQYF

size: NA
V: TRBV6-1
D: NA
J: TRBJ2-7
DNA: TGTGCCAGCAGTGTGGTGGAGGACTACGAGCAGTACTTC
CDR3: CASSVVEDYEQYF

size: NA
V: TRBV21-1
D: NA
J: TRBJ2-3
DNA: TGTGCCAGCAGCAAAGATGATTGGCGGGACTGCACAGATACGCAGTATTTT
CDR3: CASSKDDWRDCTDTQYF

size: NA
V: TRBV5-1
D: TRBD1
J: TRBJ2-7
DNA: TGCGCCAGCAGGAGGACAGGGTCCCACGAGCAGTACTTC
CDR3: CASRRTGSHEQYF

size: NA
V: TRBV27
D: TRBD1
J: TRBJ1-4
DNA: TGTGCCAGCAGAAACCCAGGGGGGGCGAATGAAAAACTGTTTTTT
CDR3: CASRNPGGANEKLFF

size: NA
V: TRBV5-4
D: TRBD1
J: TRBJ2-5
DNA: TGTGCCAGCAGAACCACAGGGGGGGAGACCCAGTACTTC
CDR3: CASRTTGGETQYF

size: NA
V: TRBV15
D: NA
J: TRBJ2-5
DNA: TGTGCCACCAGCGAAGGTTCTACCCCAAAGCGTGTGGAGACCCAGTACTTC
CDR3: CATSEGSTPKRVETQYF

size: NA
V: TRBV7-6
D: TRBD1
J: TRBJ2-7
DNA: TGTGCCAGCAGCCTACGACAGGGCGTCTACGAGCAGTACTTC
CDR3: CASSLRQGVYEQYF

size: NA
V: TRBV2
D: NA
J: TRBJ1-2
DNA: TGTGCCAGCAGGAGGGGTGACAGATATGGCTACACCTTC
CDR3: CASRRGDRYGYTF

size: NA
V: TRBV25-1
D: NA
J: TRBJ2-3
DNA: TGTGCCAGCAGTGCCCCAGACGGCACAGATACGCAGTATTTT
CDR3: CASSAPDGTDTQYF

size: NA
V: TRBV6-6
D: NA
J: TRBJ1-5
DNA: TGTGCCAGCACCTTCGACCTAAATCAGCCCCAGCATTTT
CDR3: CASTFDLNQPQHF

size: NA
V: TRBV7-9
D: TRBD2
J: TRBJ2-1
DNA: TGTGCCAGCCACCCTAGCGGGAGGAACAATGAGCAGTTCTTC
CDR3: CASHPSGRNNEQFF

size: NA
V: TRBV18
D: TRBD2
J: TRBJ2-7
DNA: TGTGCCAGCTCACCAATAGCGGGAGCTACCTACGAGCAGTACTTC
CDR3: CASSPIAGATYEQYF

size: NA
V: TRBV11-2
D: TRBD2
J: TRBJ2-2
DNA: TGTGCCAGCAAGCCCGTGGGCGGGAGAGGCACCGGGGAGCTGTTTTTT
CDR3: CASKPVGGRGTGELFF

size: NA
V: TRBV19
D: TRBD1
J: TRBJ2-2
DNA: TGTGCCAGTGACGGGACAGTCCCCGGGGAGCTGTTTTTT
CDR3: CASDGTVPGELFF